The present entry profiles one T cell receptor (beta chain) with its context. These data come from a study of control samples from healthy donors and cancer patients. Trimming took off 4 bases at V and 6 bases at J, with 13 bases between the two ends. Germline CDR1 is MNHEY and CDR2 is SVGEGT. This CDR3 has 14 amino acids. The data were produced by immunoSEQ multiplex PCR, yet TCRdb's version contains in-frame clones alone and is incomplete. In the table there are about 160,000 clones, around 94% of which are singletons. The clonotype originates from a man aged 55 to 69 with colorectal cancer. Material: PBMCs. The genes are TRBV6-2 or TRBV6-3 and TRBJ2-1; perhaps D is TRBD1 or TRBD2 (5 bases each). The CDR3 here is CASSSRDPGNEQFF. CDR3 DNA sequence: TGTGCCAGCAGTTCTAGGGACCCGGGCAATGAGCAGTTCTTC.